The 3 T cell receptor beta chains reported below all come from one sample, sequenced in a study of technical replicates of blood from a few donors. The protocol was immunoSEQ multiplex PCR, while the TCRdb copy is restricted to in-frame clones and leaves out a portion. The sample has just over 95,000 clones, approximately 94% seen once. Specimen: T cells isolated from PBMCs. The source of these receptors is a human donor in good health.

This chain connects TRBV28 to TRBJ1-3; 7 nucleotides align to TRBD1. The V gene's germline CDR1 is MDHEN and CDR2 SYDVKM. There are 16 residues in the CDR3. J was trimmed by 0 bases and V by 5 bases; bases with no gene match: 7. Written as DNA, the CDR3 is TGTGCCAGCAGTCCTCAGACAGGGTCCTCTGGAAACACCATATATTTT. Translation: CASSPQTGSSGNTIYF.

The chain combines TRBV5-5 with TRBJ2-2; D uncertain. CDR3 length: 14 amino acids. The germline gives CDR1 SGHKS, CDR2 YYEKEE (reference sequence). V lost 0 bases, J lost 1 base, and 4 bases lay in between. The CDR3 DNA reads TGTGCCAGCAGCTTGGGCAGGAACACCGGGGAGCTGTTTTTT. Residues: CASSLGRNTGELFF.

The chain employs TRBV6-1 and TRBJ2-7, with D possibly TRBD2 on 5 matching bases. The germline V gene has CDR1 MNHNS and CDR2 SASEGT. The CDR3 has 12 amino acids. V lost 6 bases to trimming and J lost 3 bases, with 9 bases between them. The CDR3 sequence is CASRATSYEQYF. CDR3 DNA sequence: TGTGCCAGCAGGGCAACTAGCTACGAGCAGTACTTC.